This T cell receptor beta chain was captured by sequencing in a study of shared clonotypes between healthy human individuals. Study summary: The plates for each donor numbered three CD4 naive, three CD4 memory, two CD8 naive and one CD8 memory. The study, taken as a whole, reports: Blood was the sole source, and tissue repertoires probably differ. Some naive CD4 clonotypes, roughly 4.7%, turned up in common across a handful of donors.

With regard to this clone: The antigen is not known.

Some clones are missing from TCRdb's copy, which holds only in-frame ones; the method was immunoSEQ multiplex PCR. Of over 2,000,000 clones in the sample, 85% to 95% are singletons; the top ten hold less than 2%. The naive CD8 fraction comprised CD45RO-negative cells positively selected for CCR7 and excluded terminally differentiated effector memory CD45RA+ cells. Germline V gene data show CDR1 as LNHNV and CDR2 as YYDKDF (reference sequence). The ends were cut back, 1 base at V and 7 bases at J, with 10 bases in the middle. There are 14 residues in the CDR3. Sequenced sample: naive CD8+ T cells from PBMCs. The TCR sequence derives from a man between 18 and 29 years old in good health. Some clones in this sample may be carry-over from other donors' samples. The chain recombines TRBV15 with TRBJ2-2; maybe TRBD2 (6 bases). The CDR3 coding sequence is TGTGCCACCAGCAGAGCACGGGGGTTCGGGGAGCTGTTTTTT. This codes for CATSRARGFGELFF.